These T cell receptor beta chains were read from a single sample in a study of OX40 agonist ivuxolimab in advanced cancers. Generated by immunoSEQ multiplex PCR, the TCRdb table keeps only in-frame clones and is missing some. The sample records about 46,000 clones, about 80% being singletons. Source: CD4+ or CD8+ T cells sorted from blood, taken in a trial of the OX40 agonist ivuxolimab. The receptors originated from an adult with an advanced solid tumor such as melanoma, head and neck, liver or kidney cancer. Both conserved end residues are part of each CDR3. Each record gives: J gene, V gene, CDR3 protein.

j_gene: TRBJ2-1
v_gene: TRBV7-9
CDR3aa: CASSTGLEAFNEQFF

j_gene: TRBJ1-1
v_gene: TRBV6-1
CDR3aa: CASSEDRGDTEAFF

j_gene: TRBJ2-2
v_gene: TRBV6-5
CDR3aa: CASSYRIGLTGELFF

j_gene: TRBJ1-1
v_gene: TRBV5-6
CDR3aa: CASSWGQVNTEAFF

j_gene: TRBJ2-5
v_gene: TRBV9
CDR3aa: CASSAPGTSGGRQETQYF

j_gene: TRBJ1-6
v_gene: TRBV4-1
CDR3aa: CASSRRGPLPLHF

j_gene: TRBJ1-3
v_gene: TRBV7-9
CDR3aa: CASSLRSTASGNTIYF

j_gene: TRBJ2-1
v_gene: TRBV20-1
CDR3aa: CSASGRNEQFF

j_gene: TRBJ1-2
v_gene: TRBV27
CDR3aa: CASSPLGGLGYTF

j_gene: TRBJ2-5
v_gene: TRBV2
CDR3aa: CASSDRQTLELETQYF

j_gene: TRBJ1-2
v_gene: TRBV5-6
CDR3aa: CASSLGTGKSGAYGYTF

j_gene: TRBJ2-1
v_gene: TRBV5-6
CDR3aa: CASSFGLAGRSEQFF

j_gene: TRBJ1-1
v_gene: TRBV10-3
CDR3aa: CAIRQGENTEAFF

j_gene: TRBJ1-6
v_gene: TRBV4-3
CDR3aa: CASSQDWAGQGNSPLHF

j_gene: TRBJ1-2
v_gene: TRBV12-5
CDR3aa: CASGLDTPGDGYTF

j_gene: TRBJ2-2
v_gene: TRBV27
CDR3aa: CASRVGAANTGELFF

j_gene: TRBJ2-4
v_gene: TRBV10-3
CDR3aa: CAISSVDRENIQYF

j_gene: TRBJ2-1
v_gene: TRBV6-5
CDR3aa: CASVRGNEQFF

j_gene: TRBJ1-2
v_gene: TRBV19
CDR3aa: CASSPTDRDNYGYTF

j_gene: TRBJ2-5
v_gene: TRBV11-2
CDR3aa: CASSIRPVWTQYF

j_gene: TRBJ2-1
v_gene: TRBV11-3
CDR3aa: CASSRDYNEQFF

j_gene: TRBJ1-3
v_gene: TRBV6-1
CDR3aa: CASSEGGPGAGNTIYF

j_gene: TRBJ1-5
v_gene: TRBV5-5
CDR3aa: CASSLVGAGQPQHF

j_gene: TRBJ1-2
v_gene: TRBV5-1
CDR3aa: CASSLAGSTGYTF

j_gene: TRBJ1-5
v_gene: TRBV11-3
CDR3aa: CASSLCLRGNQPQHF

j_gene: TRBJ2-1
v_gene: TRBV9
CDR3aa: CASSVAEHYNEQFF

j_gene: TRBJ2-3
v_gene: TRBV4-2
CDR3aa: CASSQDGSVPWGTQYF

j_gene: TRBJ2-1
v_gene: TRBV19
CDR3aa: CARRALPNNEQFF

j_gene: TRBJ1-4
v_gene: TRBV6-1
CDR3aa: CASRLTGGREKLFF

j_gene: TRBJ2-7
v_gene: TRBV6-1
CDR3aa: CASSDVAGRTYEQYF

j_gene: TRBJ1-2
v_gene: TRBV18
CDR3aa: CASSQDRDGYTF

j_gene: TRBJ2-4
v_gene: TRBV9
CDR3aa: CASSVDGAGDTSPAKNIQYF

j_gene: TRBJ2-5
v_gene: TRBV7-2
CDR3aa: CASSSGLASRETQYF

j_gene: TRBJ1-1
v_gene: TRBV5-1
CDR3aa: CASSFSRMNTEAFF

j_gene: TRBJ1-6
v_gene: TRBV19
CDR3aa: CASSIGQGDNSPLHF

j_gene: TRBJ1-6
v_gene: TRBV5-1
CDR3aa: CASSPAGQTHNSPLHF

j_gene: TRBJ2-3
v_gene: TRBV5-1
CDR3aa: CASSQRGTGGTDTQYF

j_gene: TRBJ2-3
v_gene: TRBV9
CDR3aa: CASSVVGQGTDTQYF

j_gene: TRBJ1-2
v_gene: TRBV6-5
CDR3aa: CASGDRRYGYTF

j_gene: TRBJ2-5
v_gene: TRBV11-2
CDR3aa: CASSLLAGGWETQYF

j_gene: TRBJ2-7
v_gene: TRBV7-2
CDR3aa: CASSFGTGSSYEQYF

j_gene: TRBJ1-2
v_gene: TRBV25-1
CDR3aa: CASSKGYYGYTF

j_gene: TRBJ2-4
v_gene: TRBV6-5
CDR3aa: CASKAPGVDIQYF

j_gene: TRBJ1-3
v_gene: TRBV5-8
CDR3aa: CASSEGPERRNTIYF

j_gene: TRBJ2-3
v_gene: TRBV19
CDR3aa: CASSALAGGTDTQYF

j_gene: TRBJ2-7
v_gene: TRBV1
CDR3aa: CTSSPQEGPYEQYF

j_gene: TRBJ2-5
v_gene: TRBV18
CDR3aa: CASSSGQSGETQYF

j_gene: TRBJ1-6
v_gene: TRBV5-1
CDR3aa: CASSLGGTGSPLHF

j_gene: TRBJ1-2
v_gene: TRBV6-5
CDR3aa: CASSLRTDGYTF

j_gene: TRBJ2-1
v_gene: TRBV28
CDR3aa: CASSPTSFFSYNEQFF

j_gene: TRBJ2-5
v_gene: TRBV9
CDR3aa: CASSVTGLYQETQYF

j_gene: TRBJ2-1
v_gene: TRBV5-1
CDR3aa: CASRVAGGIEQFF